This is a list of T cell receptor beta chains from one sample in a study of OX40 agonist ivuxolimab in advanced cancers. The method was immunoSEQ multiplex PCR; TCRdb's version includes in-frame clones alone and lacks a portion of them. This table has some 100,000 clones, approximately 90% appearing once. The source was CD4+ or CD8+ T cells sorted from blood, collected in a trial of the OX40 agonist ivuxolimab. The origin of the receptors is an adult with an advanced solid tumor such as melanoma, head and neck, liver or kidney cancer. The CDR3 runs from the conserved cysteine through the conserved F or W. The D gene is left open where the match is weak. A row's size may be missing; if present it is once, few, many or a size class.

TRBJ1-1	TRBV28	TRBD1	once	CASSQGGPDRPEAFF	TGTGCCAGCAGTCAGGGGGGCCCCGACAGGCCTGAAGCTTTCTTT
TRBJ2-7	TRBV6-1	NA	NA	CASTPGGDEQYF	TGTGCCAGCACTCCAGGGGGGGACGAGCAGTACTTC
TRBJ1-2	TRBV19	NA	NA	CASSKGSGGGNDYGYTF	TGTGCCAGTAGTAAGGGATCTGGGGGCGGAAATGACTATGGCTACACCTTC
TRBJ2-7	TRBV6-6	NA	NA	CASSLEGYEQYF	TGTGCCAGCAGTCTAGAGGGCTACGAGCAGTACTTC
TRBJ2-2	TRBV11-3	NA	once	CASTERIVAGELFF	TGTGCCAGCACGGAAAGGATAGTGGCCGGGGAGCTGTTTTTT
TRBJ2-2	TRBV9	TRBD2	NA	CASSAGAGWDTGELFF	TGTGCCAGCAGCGCGGGAGCGGGATGGGACACCGGGGAGCTGTTTTTT
TRBJ2-3	TRBV10-2	TRBD2	NA	CASSEGGSADTQYF	TGCGCCAGCAGTGAGGGCGGGAGCGCAGATACGCAGTATTTT
TRBJ2-7	TRBV6-1	NA	NA	CASSEAIGSPYEQYF	TGTGCCAGCAGTGAAGCGATCGGTTCCCCCTACGAGCAGTACTTC
TRBJ2-1	TRBV7-3	NA	NA	CASSELGRGLLDEQFF	TGTGCCAGCAGCGAACTCGGCAGGGGCCTTTTAGATGAGCAGTTCTTC
TRBJ1-2	TRBV11-2	NA	NA	CASSHPTGFYGYTF	TGTGCCAGCAGCCATCCGACAGGTTTCTATGGCTACACCTTC
TRBJ1-2	TRBV7-9	TRBD1	NA	CASSLAGGTGGWGYTF	TGTGCCAGCAGCTTAGCCGGCGGGACAGGGGGATGGGGCTACACCTTC
TRBJ1-5	TRBV18	NA	NA	CASSPSSRVEPQHF	TGTGCCAGCTCACCGTCGTCCAGGGTTGAGCCCCAGCATTTT
TRBJ2-7	TRBV7-6	NA	NA	CASSSRTAIYEQYF	TGTGCCAGCAGCTCCAGGACCGCTATCTACGAGCAGTACTTC
TRBJ2-5	TRBV7-7	TRBD1	NA	CASSLGLGTAETQYF	TGTGCTAGCAGCTTAGGCCTTGGGACAGCAGAGACCCAGTACTTC
TRBJ1-5	TRBV19	TRBD1	NA	CASSMNRGTNQPQHF	TGTGCCAGTAGTATGAACAGGGGTACCAATCAGCCCCAGCATTTT
TRBJ1-1	TRBV19	NA	NA	CASSIHPGLNTEAFF	TGTGCCAGTAGTATACACCCGGGCCTGAACACTGAAGCTTTCTTT
TRBJ2-7	TRBV10-3	NA	NA	CAISAPSTGTYEQYF	TGTGCCATCAGCGCGCCCTCAACAGGGACCTACGAGCAGTACTTC
TRBJ2-7	TRBV7-2	TRBD2	NA	CASSWTSGTSYEQYF	TGTGCCAGCAGCTGGACTAGCGGGACCTCCTACGAGCAGTACTTC
TRBJ2-7	TRBV7-2	NA	NA	CASSSYSEQYF	TGTGCCAGCAGCTCATATAGCGAGCAGTACTTC
TRBJ2-5	TRBV9	TRBD2	NA	CASSVGSGTLGETQYF	TGTGCCAGCAGCGTAGGTAGCGGGACCCTGGGGGAGACCCAGTACTTC